This TCR beta chain was recorded in a study of response to subunit inactivated influenza vaccine. MiXCR was run by TCRdb on the RT-PCR reads, yielding one entry per CDR3 protein. The data show hundreds of thousands of distinct CDR3 sequences, about 11% seen once. CDR1 is SGHKS, CDR2 YYEKEE, per germline (reference sequence). Trimming pared 6 bases from V and 4 bases from J, leaving 9 bases between. The CDR3 is 12 residues long. The data were also submitted as part of a second study, on T cells expressing NK-cell markers. From that second work: The authors made TCR beta cDNA libraries by 5'RACE template switching. This switching added a universal primer site and UMIs.

Sequenced material: PBMCs from blood, taken on the day of vaccination. This chain uses TRBV5-5 with TRBJ2-3; no reliable D call. The receptor was derived from a man aged 50 to 59 who received an inactivated influenza vaccine. The CDR3 DNA reads as TGTGCCAGCACGCCACCCCCAGATACGCAGTATTTT. This encodes CASTPPPDTQYF.